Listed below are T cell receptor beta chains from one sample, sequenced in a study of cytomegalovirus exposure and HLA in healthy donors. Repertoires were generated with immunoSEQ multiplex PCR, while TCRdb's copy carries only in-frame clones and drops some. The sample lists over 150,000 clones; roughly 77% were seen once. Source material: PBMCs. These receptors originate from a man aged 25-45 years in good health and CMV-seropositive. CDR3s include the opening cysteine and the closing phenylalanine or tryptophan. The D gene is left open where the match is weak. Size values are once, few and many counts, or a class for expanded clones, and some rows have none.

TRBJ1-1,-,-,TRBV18,TGTGCCAGCTCAGCGGGGGGTTTGAACACTGAAGCTTTCTTT,CASSAGGLNTEAFF
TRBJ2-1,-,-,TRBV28,TGTGCCAGCAGTCGAACAGGGAGCAATGAGCAGTTCTTC,CASSRTGSNEQFF
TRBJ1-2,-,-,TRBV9,TGTGCCAGCAGCGTACCCGGGAACTATGGCTACACCTTC,CASSVPGNYGYTF
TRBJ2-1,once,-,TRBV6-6,TGTGCCAGCAGTCCTCTCTCCGGACTTCGCAATGAGCAGTTCTTC,CASSPLSGLRNEQFF
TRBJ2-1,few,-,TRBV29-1,TGCAGCGTCGGTCAAGGTAGCGACTACAATGAGCAGTTCTTC,CSVGQGSDYNEQFF
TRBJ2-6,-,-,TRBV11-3,TGTGCCAGCAGTTCAGGGGTGGGGGCCAACGTCCTGACTTTC,CASSSGVGANVLTF
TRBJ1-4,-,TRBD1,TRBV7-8,TGTGCCAGCAGCTGGACAGGGGGAAAGGGGGAAAAACTGTTTTTT,CASSWTGGKGEKLFF
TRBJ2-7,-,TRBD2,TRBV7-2,TGTGCCAGCAGCTGGGGACTAGCGGGAGGGCCGTACGAGCAGTACTTC,CASSWGLAGGPYEQYF
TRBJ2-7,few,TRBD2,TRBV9,TGTGCCAGCAGCCCCCGACTAGCGGGACCTTACGAGCAGTACTTC,CASSPRLAGPYEQYF
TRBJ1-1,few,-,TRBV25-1,TGTGCCAGCAGTGGGACTACGGGCACTGAAGCTTTCTTT,CASSGTTGTEAFF
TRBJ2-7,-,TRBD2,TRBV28,TGTGCCAGCAGACAGGGACTAGCGGGGGCCTACGAGCAGTACTTC,CASRQGLAGAYEQYF
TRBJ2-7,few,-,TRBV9,TGTGCCAGCAGCAAAGGGGGGGGGCTAAGCGAGCAGTACTTC,CASSKGGGLSEQYF
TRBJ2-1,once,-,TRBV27,TGTGCCAGCAGTACCCCGGGGGGCGTATACTCCAACAATGAGCAGTTCTTC,CASSTPGGVYSNNEQFF
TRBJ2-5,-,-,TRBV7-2,TGTGCCAGCAGCTTAGGTTTTCAAGGGCGGGGCCCGTACTTC,CASSLGFQGRGPYF
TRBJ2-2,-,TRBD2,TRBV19,TGTGCCAGTAGTATGGGGGGGGCCGGGGAGCTGTTTTTT,CASSMGGAGELFF
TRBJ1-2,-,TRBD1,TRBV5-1,TGCGCCAGCAGCCCGCAACGGACAGGGACTAACTATGGCTACACCTTC,CASSPQRTGTNYGYTF
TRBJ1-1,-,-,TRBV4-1,TGCGCCAGCAGCCTACAGGGAGTCGGGACTGAAGCTTTCTTT,CASSLQGVGTEAFF
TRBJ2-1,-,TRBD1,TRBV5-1,TGCGCCAGCAGCCCCGGACAGGGAGAGCCCTACAATGAGCAGTTCTTC,CASSPGQGEPYNEQFF
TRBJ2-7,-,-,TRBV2,TGTGCCAGCAGAGGATCAGGGGTGCGCGAGCAGTACTTC,CASRGSGVREQYF
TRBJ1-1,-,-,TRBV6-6,TGTGCCAGCGGGGGGATAGGCACTGAAGCTTTCTTT,CASGGIGTEAFF
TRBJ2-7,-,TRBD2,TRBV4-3,TGCGCCAGCAGCCAACTAGCGGGTTACGAGCAGTACTTC,CASSQLAGYEQYF
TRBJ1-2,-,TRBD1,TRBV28,TGTGCCAGCAGTTTAGGGGACAGGGTGTACCATGGCTACACCTTC,CASSLGDRVYHGYTF
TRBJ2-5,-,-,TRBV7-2,TGTGCCAGCAGAAAGAGGGCTAGTGGGGAGACCCAGTACTTC,CASRKRASGETQYF
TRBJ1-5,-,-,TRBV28,TGTGCCAGCAGTTTTCAGTCTAGCAATCAGCCCCAGCATTTT,CASSFQSSNQPQHF
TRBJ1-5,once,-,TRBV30,TGTGCCTGGAGTGTACTCAGGAATCAGCCCCAGCATTTT,CAWSVLRNQPQHF
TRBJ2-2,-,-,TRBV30,TGTGCCTGGAGTGTACTAGCCGTGACCGGGGAGCTGTTTTTT,CAWSVLAVTGELFF
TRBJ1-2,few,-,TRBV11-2,TGTGCCAGCAGCGAGCAACAACAGGGAAGTCGGGGCTACACCTTC,CASSEQQQGSRGYTF
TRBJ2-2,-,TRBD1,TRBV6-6,TGTGCCAGCAGGGGACAGGCGCCGAACACCGGGGAGCTGTTTTTT,CASRGQAPNTGELFF
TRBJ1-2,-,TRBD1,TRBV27,TGTGCCAGCAGTGGGACAGGGGGACGTTGGGGCTACACCTTC,CASSGTGGRWGYTF
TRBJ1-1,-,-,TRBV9,TGTGCCAGCAGCGGGAGGGGGGGGGAGGTTACTGAAGCTTTCTTT,CASSGRGGEVTEAFF